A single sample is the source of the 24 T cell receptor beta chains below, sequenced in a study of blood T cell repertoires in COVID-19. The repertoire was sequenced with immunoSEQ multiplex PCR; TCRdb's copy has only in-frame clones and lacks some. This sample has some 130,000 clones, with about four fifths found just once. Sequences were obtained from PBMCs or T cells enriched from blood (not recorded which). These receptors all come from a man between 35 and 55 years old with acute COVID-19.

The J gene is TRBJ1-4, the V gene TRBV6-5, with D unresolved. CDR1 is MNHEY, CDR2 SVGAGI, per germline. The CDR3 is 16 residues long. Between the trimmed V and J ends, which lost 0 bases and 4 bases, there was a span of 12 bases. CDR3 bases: TGTGCCAGCAGTTACTCTAGGACTGAGGTTAATGAAAAACTGTTTTTT. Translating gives CASSYSRTEVNEKLFF.

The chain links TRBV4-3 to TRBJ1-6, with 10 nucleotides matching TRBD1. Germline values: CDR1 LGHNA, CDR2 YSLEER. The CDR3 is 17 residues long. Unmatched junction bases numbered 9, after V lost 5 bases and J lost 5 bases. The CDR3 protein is CASSRTGTGADNSPLHF. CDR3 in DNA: TGCGCCAGCAGCAGAACCGGGACAGGGGCCGATAATTCACCCCTCCACTTT.

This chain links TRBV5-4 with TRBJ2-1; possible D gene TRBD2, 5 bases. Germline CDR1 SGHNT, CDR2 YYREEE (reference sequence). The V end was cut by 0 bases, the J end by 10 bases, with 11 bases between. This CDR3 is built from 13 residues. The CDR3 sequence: CASSLEGVGEQFF. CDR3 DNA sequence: TGTGCCAGCAGCTTGGAGGGAGTTGGGGAGCAGTTCTTC.

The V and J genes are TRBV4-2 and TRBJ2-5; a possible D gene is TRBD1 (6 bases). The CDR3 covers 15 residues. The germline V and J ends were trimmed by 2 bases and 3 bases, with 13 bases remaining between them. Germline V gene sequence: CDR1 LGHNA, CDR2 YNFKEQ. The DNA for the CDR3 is TGTGCCAGCAGCCAAATACAGGGAGTCGAAGAGACCCAGTACTTC. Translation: CASSQIQGVEETQYF.

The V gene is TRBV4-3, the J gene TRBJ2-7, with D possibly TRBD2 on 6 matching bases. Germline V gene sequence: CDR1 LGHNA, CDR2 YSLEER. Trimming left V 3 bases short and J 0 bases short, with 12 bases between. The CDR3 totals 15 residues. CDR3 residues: CASSHVGGSSYEQYF. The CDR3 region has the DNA TGCGCCAGCAGCCATGTGGGGGGAAGCTCCTACGAGCAGTACTTC.

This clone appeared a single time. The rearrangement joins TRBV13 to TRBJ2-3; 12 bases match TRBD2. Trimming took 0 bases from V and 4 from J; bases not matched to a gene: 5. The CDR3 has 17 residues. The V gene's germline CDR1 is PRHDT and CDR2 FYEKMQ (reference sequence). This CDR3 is CASSLGLLAGGPDTQYF. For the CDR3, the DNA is TGTGCCAGCAGCTTAGGATTGCTAGCGGGGGGGCCAGATACGCAGTATTTT.

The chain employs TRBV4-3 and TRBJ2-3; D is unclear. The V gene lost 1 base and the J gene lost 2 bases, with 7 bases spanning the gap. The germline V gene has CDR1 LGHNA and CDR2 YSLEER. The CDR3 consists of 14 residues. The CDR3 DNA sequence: TGCGCCAGCAGCCAAGGGGCAGACACAGATACGCAGTATTTT. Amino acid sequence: CASSQGADTDTQYF.

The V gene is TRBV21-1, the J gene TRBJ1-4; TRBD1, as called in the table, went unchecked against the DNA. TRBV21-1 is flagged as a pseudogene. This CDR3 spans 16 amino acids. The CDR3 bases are TGTGCCAGCAGTGGACAGGGACTAAGCCCTAATGAAAAACTGTTTTTT. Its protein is CASSGQGLSPNEKLFF.

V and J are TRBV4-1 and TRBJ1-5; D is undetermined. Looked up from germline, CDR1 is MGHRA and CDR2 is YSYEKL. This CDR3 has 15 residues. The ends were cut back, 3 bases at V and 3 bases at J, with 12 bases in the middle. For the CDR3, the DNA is TGCGCCAGCAGCCAGGGAGGAGGAATCAATCAGCCCCAGCATTTT. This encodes CASSQGGGINQPQHF.

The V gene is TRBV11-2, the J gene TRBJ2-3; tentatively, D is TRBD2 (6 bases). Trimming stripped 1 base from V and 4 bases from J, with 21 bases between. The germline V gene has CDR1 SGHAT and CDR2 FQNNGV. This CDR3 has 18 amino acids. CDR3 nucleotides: TGTGCCAGCAGCTTAGGTGTTCTGGCGGGATGGGGATCAGATACGCAGTATTTT. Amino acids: CASSLGVLAGWGSDTQYF.

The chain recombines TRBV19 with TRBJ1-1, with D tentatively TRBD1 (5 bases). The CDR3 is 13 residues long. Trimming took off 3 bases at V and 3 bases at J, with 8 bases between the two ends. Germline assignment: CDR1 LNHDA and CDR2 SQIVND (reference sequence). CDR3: CASSIWGDTEAFF. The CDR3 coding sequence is TGTGCCAGTAGTATTTGGGGGGACACTGAAGCTTTCTTT.

This chain's CDR3 is CAWSPRTGPNDEQFF. As DNA, the CDR3 is TGTGCCTGGAGTCCGAGGACAGGGCCCAACGATGAGCAGTTCTTC. The gene calls are TRBV30 and TRBJ2-1; 8 positions agree with TRBD1. The CDR3 contains 15 residues. V dropped 2 bases and J dropped 8; count of bases not matched to a gene: 11. Germline V gene data show CDR1 as GTSNPN and CDR2 as SVGIG (reference sequence).

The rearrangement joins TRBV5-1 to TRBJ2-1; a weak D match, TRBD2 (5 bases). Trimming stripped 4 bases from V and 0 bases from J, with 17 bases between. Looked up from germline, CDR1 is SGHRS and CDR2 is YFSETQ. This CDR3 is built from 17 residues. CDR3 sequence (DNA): TGCGCCAGCAGCGCCGGCGGCGGGTCAAGCTCCTACAATGAGCAGTTCTTC. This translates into CASSAGGGSSSYNEQFF.

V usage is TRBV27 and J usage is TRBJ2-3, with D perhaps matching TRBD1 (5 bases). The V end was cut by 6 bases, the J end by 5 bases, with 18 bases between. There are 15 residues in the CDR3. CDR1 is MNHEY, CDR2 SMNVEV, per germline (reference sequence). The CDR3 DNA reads TGTGCCAGCAGGATCGGCTTCTCCAGGGAAGATACGCAGTATTTT. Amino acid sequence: CASRIGFSREDTQYF.

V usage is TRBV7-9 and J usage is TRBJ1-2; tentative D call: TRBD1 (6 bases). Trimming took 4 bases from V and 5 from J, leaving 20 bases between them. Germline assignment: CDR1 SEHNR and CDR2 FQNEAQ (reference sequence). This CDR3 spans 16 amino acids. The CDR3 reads CASSSAPTGGVYGYTF. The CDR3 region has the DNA TGTGCCAGCAGCTCAGCACCGACAGGAGGCGTGTATGGCTACACCTTC.

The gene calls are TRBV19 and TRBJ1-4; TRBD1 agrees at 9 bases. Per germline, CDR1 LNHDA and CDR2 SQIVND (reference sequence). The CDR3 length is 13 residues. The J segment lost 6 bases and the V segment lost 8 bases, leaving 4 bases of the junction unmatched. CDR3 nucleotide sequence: TGTGCCAGTGAGGGGACAGGGTATGAAAAACTGTTTTTT. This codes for CASEGTGYEKLFF.

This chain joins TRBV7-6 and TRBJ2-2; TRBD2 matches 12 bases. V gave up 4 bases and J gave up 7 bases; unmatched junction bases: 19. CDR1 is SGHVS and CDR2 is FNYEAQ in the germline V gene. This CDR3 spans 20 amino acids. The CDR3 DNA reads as TGTGCCAGCAGCTCTCCGGGACTAGCGGGTTCCCTGGTGGGGGACGGGGAGCTGTTTTTT. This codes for CASSSPGLAGSLVGDGELFF. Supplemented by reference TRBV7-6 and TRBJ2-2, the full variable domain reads GAGVSQSPRYKVTKRGQDVALRCDPISGHVSLYWYRQALGQGPEFLTYFNYEAQQDKSGLPNDRFSAERPEGSISTLTIQRTEQRDSAMYRCASSSPGLAGSLVGDGELFFGEGSRLTVL.

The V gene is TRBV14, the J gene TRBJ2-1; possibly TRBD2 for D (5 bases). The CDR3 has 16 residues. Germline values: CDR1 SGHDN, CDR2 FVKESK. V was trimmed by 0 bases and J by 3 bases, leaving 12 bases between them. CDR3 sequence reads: CASSQDPEGFYNEQFF. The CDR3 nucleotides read TGTGCCAGCAGCCAAGATCCTGAGGGATTCTACAATGAGCAGTTCTTC.

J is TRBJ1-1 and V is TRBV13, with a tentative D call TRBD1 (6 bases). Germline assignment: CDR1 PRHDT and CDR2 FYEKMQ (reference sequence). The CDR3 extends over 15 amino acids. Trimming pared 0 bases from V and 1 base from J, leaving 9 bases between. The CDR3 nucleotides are TGTGCCAGCAGCTTAGGGACAGGCTCGAACACTGAAGCTTTCTTT. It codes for CASSLGTGSNTEAFF.

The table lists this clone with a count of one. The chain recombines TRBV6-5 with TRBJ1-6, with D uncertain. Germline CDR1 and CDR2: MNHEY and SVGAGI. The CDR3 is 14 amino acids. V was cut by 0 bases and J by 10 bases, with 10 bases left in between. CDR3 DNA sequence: TGTGCCAGCAGTTACTCGACATCGGAATCACCCCTCCACTTT. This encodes CASSYSTSESPLHF.

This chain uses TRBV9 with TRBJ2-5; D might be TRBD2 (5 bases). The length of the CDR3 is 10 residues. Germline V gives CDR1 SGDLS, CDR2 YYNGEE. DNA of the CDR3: TGTGGCGGGCGGAGGGAGACCCAGTACTTC. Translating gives CGGRRETQYF.

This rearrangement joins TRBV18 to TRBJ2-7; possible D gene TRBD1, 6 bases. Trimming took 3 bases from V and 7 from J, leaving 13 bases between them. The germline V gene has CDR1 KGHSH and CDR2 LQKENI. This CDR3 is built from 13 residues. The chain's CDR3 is CASSPRQGWEQYF. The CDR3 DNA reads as TGTGCCAGCTCACCTCGGCAGGGGTGGGAGCAGTACTTC. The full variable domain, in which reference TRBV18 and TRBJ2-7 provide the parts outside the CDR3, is NAGVMQNPRHLVRRRGQEARLRCSPMKGHSHVYWYRQLPEEGLKFMVYLQKENIIDESGMPKERFSAEFPKEGPSILRIQQVVRGDSAAYFCASSPRQGWEQYFGPGTRLTVT.

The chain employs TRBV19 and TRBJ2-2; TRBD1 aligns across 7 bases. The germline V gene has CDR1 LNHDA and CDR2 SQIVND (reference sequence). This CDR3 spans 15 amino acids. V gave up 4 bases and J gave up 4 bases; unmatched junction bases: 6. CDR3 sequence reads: CASSNDRAGTGELFF. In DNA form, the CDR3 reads TGTGCCAGTAGTAATGACAGGGCGGGCACCGGGGAGCTGTTTTTT.

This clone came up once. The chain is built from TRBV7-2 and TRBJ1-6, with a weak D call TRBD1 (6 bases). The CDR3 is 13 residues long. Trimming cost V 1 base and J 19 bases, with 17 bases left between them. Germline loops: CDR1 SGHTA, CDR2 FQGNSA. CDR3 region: CASSLVETGQNHF. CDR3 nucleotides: TGTGCCAGCAGCTTAGTGGAGACGGGACAAAATCACTTT.